Listed below are T cell receptor beta chains from one sample, sequenced in a study of blood T cell repertoires in COVID-19. TCRdb's table, derived via immunoSEQ multiplex PCR, lists solely in-frame clones and lacks some. In the table there are 250,000 to 350,000 clones, roughly 90% of which are singletons. The sample was peripheral blood. These receptors were obtained from a woman in her thirties with COVID-19, enrolled during active disease. Both conserved end residues are part of each CDR3. A D gene is named only where the DNA matches it firmly. Clone size is stated in some rows and not others, as once, few, many or a class when expanded.

d_gene	v_gene	j_gene	abundance	CDR3aa	CDR3nt
.	TRBV6-5	TRBJ1-1	.	CASSKGRLSAEAFF	TGTGCCAGCAGCAAGGGGAGGTTGAGCGCTGAAGCTTTCTTT
.	TRBV6-6	TRBJ1-2	.	CASSRDIYNGYTF	TGTGCCAGCAGTCGGGACATTTACAATGGCTACACCTTC
.	TRBV25-1	TRBJ2-7	.	CASSETQGQQYEQYF	TGTGCCAGCAGTGAAACCCAAGGACAGCAGTACGAGCAGTACTTC
TRBD1	TRBV7-2	TRBJ1-3	.	CASSRDSSSGNTIYF	TGTGCCAGCAGCCGGGACAGTAGCTCTGGAAACACCATATATTTT
.	TRBV2	TRBJ2-3	.	CASSVQNTDTQYF	TGTGCCAGCAGTGTCCAAAACACAGATACGCAGTATTTT
.	TRBV2	TRBJ1-2	.	CASSDYWATANYGYTF	TGTGCCAGCAGTGACTATTGGGCTACCGCTAACTATGGCTACACCTTC
.	TRBV30	TRBJ2-5	few	CAWRSSVFQETQYF	TGTGCCTGGAGAAGCAGCGTATTCCAAGAGACCCAGTACTTC
.	TRBV6-1	TRBJ2-1	.	CASSEGPGDVEQFF	TGTGCCAGCAGTGAGGGGCCTGGGGATGTTGAGCAGTTCTTC
TRBD2	TRBV14	TRBJ2-3	.	CASSQGTSAITDTQYF	TGTGCCAGCAGCCAAGGGACTAGCGCCATCACAGATACGCAGTATTTT
.	TRBV3-1/TRBV3-2	TRBJ2-2	once	CASSQASTGELFF	TGTGCCAGCAGCCAAGCCTCCACCGGGGAGCTGTTTTTT
.	TRBV3-1/TRBV3-2	TRBJ1-1	.	CASSQLGGGNTEAFF	TGTGCCAGCAGCCAATTGGGGGGAGGGAACACTGAAGCTTTCTTT
TRBD2	TRBV6-5	TRBJ2-7	.	CASHLGGSYEQYF	TGTGCCAGCCACCTCGGCGGGAGCTACGAGCAGTACTTC
TRBD2	TRBV2	TRBJ2-1	.	CASDLLGASGSRDEQFF	TGTGCCAGCGACCTCCTTGGGGCTAGCGGGAGTCGGGATGAGCAGTTCTTC
TRBD2	TRBV28	TRBJ2-1	.	CASRPPGREGYEQFF	TGTGCCAGCAGACCCCCTGGGCGGGAGGGCTATGAGCAGTTCTTC
TRBD2	TRBV4-2	TRBJ2-3	.	CASSQELAGAGTDTQYF	TGTGCCAGCAGCCAAGAGCTAGCGGGAGCTGGCACAGATACGCAGTATTTT
TRBD2	TRBV11-3	TRBJ2-1	.	CASSPGGSYNEQFF	TGTGCCAGCAGTCCGGGGGGCTCCTACAATGAGCAGTTCTTC